The text below deals with one T cell receptor beta chain. The antigen is not known. This entry belongs to a study of CD8+ T cells in alopecia areata. Study results and limitations: Scalp data also include sequences from resident alphabeta T cells of normal skin. Patients shared TCRs less clearly than mice did, possibly for HLA-related reasons. Lesional scalp, especially alopecia totalis/universalis, showed higher clonality than normal scalp.

Sorting from PBMCs produced CD4+ and CD8+ T cells. Extracted RNA was reverse transcribed, and the resulting cDNA served as sequencing template. Sequencing used immunoSEQ multiplex PCR; TCRdb keeps in-frame clones, though not all of them. The sample shows around 210,000 clones, more than 55% of them seen only once. The CDR3 is made up of 19 amino acids. V was clipped by 7 bases and J by 2 bases; unmatched bases: 15. Germline values: CDR1 MNHEY, CDR2 SMNVEV (reference sequence). This sequence joins TRBV27 and TRBJ2-5, with 14 bases fitting TRBD2. What was sequenced was CD8+ T cells sorted from blood. The TCR originated in a human donor in good health. CDR3: CASTIHGTSGGPSQETQYF. DNA of the CDR3: TGTGCCAGCACCATCCATGGGACTAGCGGGGGTCCATCTCAAGAGACCCAGTACTTC.